Reported below is one TCR beta chain. Its antigen remains unknown. This entry is derived from a study of cytomegalovirus exposure and HLA in healthy donors. Findings and caveats of the study: That first-cohort TCR clusters tended to co-occur in the 90 to 150 validation repertoires was found in a later analysis.

This table comes from immunoSEQ multiplex PCR, and its TCRdb copy is limited to in-frame clones, with some not included. The profile shows 65,000 to 85,000 clones, roughly 95% of them singletons. Separate from the approximately 730-subject first cohort, the roughly 120-subject validation cohort was the one that the donors belonged to. The sequencing sample was made of PBMCs. This TCR was recovered from a woman aged 18-29 years in good health and CMV-seronegative.

CDR3 nucleotide sequence: TGTGCCATCAGTGGTTTAGCGGGAGGCACAGATACGCAGTATTTT. This sequence encodes CAISGLAGGTDTQYF. The rearrangement joins TRBV10-3 to TRBJ2-3; 9 bases fit TRBD2. From germline, CDR1 is ENHRY and CDR2 SYGVKD. V gave up 4 bases and J gave up 1 base; unmatched junction bases: 3. The length of the CDR3 is 15 residues.